Sequencing of this T cell receptor (beta chain) was carried out in a study of T cell repertoires in cytomegalovirus infection (dated by TCRdb to between 2019 and 2020). Regarding the complete study: The HLA type of each donor mattered for the analysis, because public TCR beta signatures pointed to carriage of CMV infection along with the matching HLA type. The investigation overall reported the following: In both this cohort and an independent cohort of 352 donors, the cumulative frequency of public TCR beta family members distinguished carriers of CMV infection plus the relevant HLA type. The ex vivo response was dominated by HLA-C-restricted CMV-specific TCR beta clonotypes, which also provided the single most frequent clonotype in two of eight donors.

In the case of this clonotype: Its recognized antigen is unknown. Per-nucleotide qualities are absent, and no much larger clonotype sits a single base away.

The instrument given in TCRdb is Illumina HiSeq 1500. Using fastp trimming at Q25 and MiXCR clonotype assembly, TCRdb reanalyzed the public sequencing data and kept in-frame beta chains. Every CDR3 protein is listed once, alongside the most common genes and DNA of its rows. This sample holds more than 150,000 distinct CDR3 sequences; roughly a fifth were observed only once. The ten largest clonotypes hold less than 3% of the sample. The TCR originated in a human donor in good health (CMV status not recorded). Some clones in this sample may be carry-over from other donors' samples. What was sequenced was PBMCs.

In nucleotide form, the sequence is TGTGCCAGCAGTAAAGACAGCCCAATGAACACTGAAGCTTTCTTT. Its protein reads: CASSKDSPMNTEAFF. This chain is built from TRBV2 and TRBJ1-1; the D segment could be TRBD1, given 5 matching bases. The CDR3 measures 15 amino acids from cysteine to phenylalanine. Only CDR3 DNA is held: 45 bases, read in frame from base 1. Via the germline V gene, CDR1 is SNHLY and CDR2 FYNNEI. The V and J ends are trimmed by 5 bases and 0 bases, leaving 13 bases between them.